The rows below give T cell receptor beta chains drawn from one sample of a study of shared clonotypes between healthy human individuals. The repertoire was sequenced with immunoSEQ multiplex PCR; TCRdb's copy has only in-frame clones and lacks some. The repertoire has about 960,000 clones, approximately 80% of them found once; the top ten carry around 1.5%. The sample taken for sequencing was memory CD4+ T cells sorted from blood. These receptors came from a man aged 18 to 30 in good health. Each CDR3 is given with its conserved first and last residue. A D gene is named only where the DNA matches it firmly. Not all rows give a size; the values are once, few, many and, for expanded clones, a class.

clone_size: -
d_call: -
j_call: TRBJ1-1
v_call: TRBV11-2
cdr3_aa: CASSIVNTEAFF
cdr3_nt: TGTGCCAGCAGCATAGTGAACACTGAAGCTTTCTTT

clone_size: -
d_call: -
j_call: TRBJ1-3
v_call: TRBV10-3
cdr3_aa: CAIRDRGTGNTIYF
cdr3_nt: TGTGCCATCAGGGACAGAGGGACTGGAAACACCATATATTTT

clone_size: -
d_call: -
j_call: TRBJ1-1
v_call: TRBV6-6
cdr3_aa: CASSPPKDPPEAFF
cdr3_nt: TGTGCCAGCAGCCCGCCCAAGGATCCACCGGAAGCTTTCTTT

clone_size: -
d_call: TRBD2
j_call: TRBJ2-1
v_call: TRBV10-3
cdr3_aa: CAISRNSGGISYNEQFF
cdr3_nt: TGTGCCATCAGTAGAAATAGCGGGGGGATCTCCTACAATGAGCAGTTCTTC

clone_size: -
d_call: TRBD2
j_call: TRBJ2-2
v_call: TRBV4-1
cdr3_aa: CASSTSVTNTGELFF
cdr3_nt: TGCGCCAGCTCTACTAGCGTGACGAACACCGGGGAGCTGTTTTTT

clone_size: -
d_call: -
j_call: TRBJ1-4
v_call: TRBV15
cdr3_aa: CATSRDGGSNEKLFF
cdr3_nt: TGTGCCACCAGCAGAGATGGGGGATCTAATGAAAAACTGTTTTTT

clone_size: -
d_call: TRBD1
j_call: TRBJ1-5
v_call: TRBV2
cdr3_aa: CASSPLGQGAVQPQHF
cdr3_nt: TGTGCCAGCAGTCCACTCGGACAGGGGGCCGTTCAGCCCCAGCATTTT

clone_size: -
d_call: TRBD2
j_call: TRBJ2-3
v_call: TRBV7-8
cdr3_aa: CASSLSGNEADTQYF
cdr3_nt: TGTGCCAGCAGCCTGAGCGGGAATGAAGCAGATACGCAGTATTTT

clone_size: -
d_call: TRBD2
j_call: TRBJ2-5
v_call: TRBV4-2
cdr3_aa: CASSQEATSGQETQYF
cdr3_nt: TGTGCCAGCAGCCAAGAAGCGACTAGCGGGCAAGAGACCCAGTACTTC

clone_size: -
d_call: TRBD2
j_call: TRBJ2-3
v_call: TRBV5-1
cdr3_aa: CASSSGLPSTDTQYF
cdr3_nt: TGCGCCAGCAGCTCGGGACTACCGAGCACAGATACGCAGTATTTT

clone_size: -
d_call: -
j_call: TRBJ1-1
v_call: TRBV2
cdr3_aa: CASSQGGGNTEAFF
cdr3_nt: TGTGCCAGCAGTCAAGGGGGGGGGAACACTGAAGCTTTCTTT

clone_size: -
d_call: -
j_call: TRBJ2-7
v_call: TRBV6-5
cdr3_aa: CASSQGTSKYF
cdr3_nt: TGTGCCAGCAGTCAGGGGACTTCGAAGTACTTC

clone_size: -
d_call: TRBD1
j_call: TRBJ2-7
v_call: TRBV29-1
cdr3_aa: CSVEEGPGGYEQYF
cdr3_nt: TGCAGCGTTGAAGAGGGGCCAGGGGGCTACGAGCAGTACTTC

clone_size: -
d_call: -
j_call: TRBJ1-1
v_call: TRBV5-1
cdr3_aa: CASSSNRGLNTEAFF
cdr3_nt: TGCGCCAGCAGCTCTAACCGGGGTCTGAACACTGAAGCTTTCTTT

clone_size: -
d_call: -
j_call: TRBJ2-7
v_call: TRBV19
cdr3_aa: CASSIPRGQTIYF
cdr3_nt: TGTGCCAGTAGTATACCCAGAGGACAGACGATTTACTTC

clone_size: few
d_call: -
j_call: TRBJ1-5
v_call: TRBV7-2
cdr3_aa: CASTRDSNQPQHF
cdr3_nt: TGTGCCAGCACAAGGGATAGCAATCAGCCCCAGCATTTT

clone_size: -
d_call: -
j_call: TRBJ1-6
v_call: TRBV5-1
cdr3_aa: CASSPEGGAPNSPLHF
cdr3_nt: TGCGCCAGCAGCCCGGAAGGGGGGGCTCCTAATTCACCCCTCCACTTT

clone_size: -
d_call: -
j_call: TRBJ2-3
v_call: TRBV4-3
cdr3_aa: CASSQEAGSTDTQYF
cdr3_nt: TGCGCCAGCAGCCAAGAAGCTGGGAGCACAGATACGCAGTATTTT

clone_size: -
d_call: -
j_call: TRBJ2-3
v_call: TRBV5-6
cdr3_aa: CASSLRQSSTDTQYF
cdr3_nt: TGTGCCAGCAGCCTCCGACAGTCAAGCACAGATACGCAGTATTTT

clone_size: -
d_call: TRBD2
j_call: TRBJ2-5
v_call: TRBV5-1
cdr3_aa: CASSLADGRLQETQYF
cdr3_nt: TGCGCCAGCAGCTTGGCCGACGGGAGGCTCCAAGAGACCCAGTACTTC

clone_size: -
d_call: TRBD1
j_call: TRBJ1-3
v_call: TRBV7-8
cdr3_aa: CASSLRPGGPGNTIYF
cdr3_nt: TGTGCCAGCAGCTTACGGCCAGGGGGCCCCGGAAACACCATATATTTT

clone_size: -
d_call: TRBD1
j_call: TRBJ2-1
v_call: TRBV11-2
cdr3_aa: CASNKRRPQGVYNEQFF
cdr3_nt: TGTGCCAGCAACAAGCGGCGCCCTCAGGGGGTCTACAATGAGCAGTTCTTC

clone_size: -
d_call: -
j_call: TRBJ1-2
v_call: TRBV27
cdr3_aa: CASSRVGEGTYGYTF
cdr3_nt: TGTGCCAGCAGTAGAGTTGGGGAGGGGACCTATGGCTACACCTTC

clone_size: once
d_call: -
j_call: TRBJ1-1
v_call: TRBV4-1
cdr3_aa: CASSQEQNTEAFF
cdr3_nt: TGCGCCAGCAGCCAAGAACAGAACACTGAAGCTTTCTTT

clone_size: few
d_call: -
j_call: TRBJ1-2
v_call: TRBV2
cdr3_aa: CASSVVGNYGYTF
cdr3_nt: TGTGCCAGCAGTGTTGTAGGGAACTATGGCTACACCTTC

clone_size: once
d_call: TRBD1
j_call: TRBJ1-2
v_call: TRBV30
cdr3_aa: CAWSKHAGTGVGYTF
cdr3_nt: TGTGCCTGGAGTAAGCATGCTGGGACAGGGGTTGGCTACACCTTC

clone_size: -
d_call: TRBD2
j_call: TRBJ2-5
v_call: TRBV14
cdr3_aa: CASSPLLAGPIQETQYF
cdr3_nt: TGTGCCAGCAGCCCCCTACTAGCGGGGCCCATCCAAGAGACCCAGTACTTC

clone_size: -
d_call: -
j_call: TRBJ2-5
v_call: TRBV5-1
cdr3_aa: CASSRTPAGVETQYF
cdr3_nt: TGCGCCAGCAGTCGGACACCCGCCGGGGTAGAGACCCAGTACTTC

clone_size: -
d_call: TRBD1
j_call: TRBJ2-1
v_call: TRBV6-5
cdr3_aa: CASTSVGTGVFF
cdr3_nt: TGTGCCAGCACTTCCGTTGGGACAGGGGTGTTCTTC

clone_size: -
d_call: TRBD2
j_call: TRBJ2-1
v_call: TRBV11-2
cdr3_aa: CASSSPGLAGANYNEQFF
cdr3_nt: TGTGCCAGCAGCTCTCCGGGACTAGCGGGGGCCAACTACAATGAGCAGTTCTTC